These T cell receptor beta chains were read from a single sample in a study of OX40 agonist ivuxolimab in advanced cancers. Only in-frame clones appear in the TCRdb table, and some are missing; sequencing was by immunoSEQ multiplex PCR. This repertoire shows approximately 90,000 clones, approximately 91% found once; its top ten account for 0.25% to 0.3%. The specimen comprised CD4+ or CD8+ T cells sorted from blood, sampled in a trial of the OX40 agonist ivuxolimab. These receptors all come from an adult with an advanced solid tumor such as melanoma, head and neck, liver or kidney cancer. The CDR3 runs from the conserved cysteine through the conserved F or W. The D gene is left open where the match is weak. Size is stated for part of the rows, as once, few or many counts, or as a class when the clone is expanded.

v_gene	len	d_gene	j_gene	abundance	CDR3nt	CDR3aa
TRBV10-2	14	-	TRBJ2-2	-	TGCGCCAGTAAAGGGGGTCCGAACACCGGGGAGCTGTTTTTT	CASKGGPNTGELFF
TRBV5-1	14	TRBD1	TRBJ1-2	-	TGCGCCAGCAGCTTGTCCGGGACAGGGCATGGCTACACCTTC	CASSLSGTGHGYTF
TRBV16	12	TRBD1	TRBJ1-5	few	TGTGCCAGCAGCCTTTCAGGGGGACCTAAGGATTTT	CASSLSGGPKDF
TRBV5-8	13	-	TRBJ2-5	-	TGTGCCAGCAGGACGGGGGTCGGAGAGACCCAGTACTTC	CASRTGVGETQYF
TRBV19	19	-	TRBJ1-1	-	TGTGCCAGTAGCCCCCGAGGTCGGGGAAAGGGGCAAATGAACACTGAAGCTTTCTTT	CASSPRGRGKGQMNTEAFF
TRBV19	13	TRBD1	TRBJ1-1	-	TGTGCCAGTCGACGGGACAGGGCCGCTGAAGCTTTCTTT	CASRRDRAAEAFF
TRBV19	14	TRBD2	TRBJ2-3	-	TGTGCCAGTAGTATCGGACTAGCGACAGATACGCAGTATTTT	CASSIGLATDTQYF
TRBV7-9	16	TRBD1	TRBJ2-3	-	TGTGCCAGCAGCACCGGACAGGGAGTTTTGACAGATACGCAGTATTTT	CASSTGQGVLTDTQYF
TRBV5-5	18	TRBD1	TRBJ2-6	-	TGTGCCAGCAACCCGACCGGGACAGGGGGGGGCTGGGCCAACGTCCTGACTTTC	CASNPTGTGGGWANVLTF
TRBV6-4	13	TRBD1	TRBJ1-2	-	TGTGCCAGCAGTCCGGACAGGGGGCATGGCTACACCTTC	CASSPDRGHGYTF
TRBV6-1	12	TRBD1	TRBJ2-1	-	TGTGCCAGCGGGACAGGATACAATGAGCAGTTCTTC	CASGTGYNEQFF
TRBV4-1	13	-	TRBJ1-1	few	TGCGCCAGCAGCCAAGTATGGGTCACTGAAGCTTTCTTT	CASSQVWVTEAFF
TRBV6-1	10	-	TRBJ2-5	once	TGTGCCAGCAAACAAGAGACCCAGTACTTC	CASKQETQYF
TRBV28	15	TRBD1	TRBJ1-2	-	TGTGCCAGCAGTTTAGAAGGGGGCAGGGGGTATGGCTACACCTTC	CASSLEGGRGYGYTF
TRBV5-1	14	-	TRBJ1-2	-	TGCGCCAGCAGCTTTGAGGGGAAGAGCTATGGCTACACCTTC	CASSFEGKSYGYTF
TRBV5-8	18	TRBD2	TRBJ2-3	-	TGTGCCAGCAGCACCGGGACTAGCGGGGGAGGGGGCACAGATACGCAGTATTTT	CASSTGTSGGGGTDTQYF
TRBV19	14	TRBD1	TRBJ1-6	few	TGTGCCAGCCAACTAAACAGGGGTACGTCACCCCTCCACTTT	CASQLNRGTSPLHF
TRBV11-2	14	-	TRBJ1-2	-	TGTGCCAGCAGCTTAGGCGACGGACCCTATGGCTACACCTTC	CASSLGDGPYGYTF
TRBV12-5	16	-	TRBJ2-3	-	TGTGCTAGTGGTTTGGTAGTAGCGCTTAGCACAGATACGCAGTATTTT	CASGLVVALSTDTQYF
TRBV9	15	TRBD2	TRBJ2-2	-	TGTGCCAGCAGTACAAGCGGGGGTAACACCGGGGAGCTGTTTTTT	CASSTSGGNTGELFF
TRBV5-8	14	-	TRBJ2-5	-	TGTGCCAGCAGCCTAGTAGACAGGCAAGAGACCCAGTACTTC	CASSLVDRQETQYF
TRBV2	14	-	TRBJ2-7	-	TGTGCCAGCAGTGATGTTCAGCGCTCCTACGAGCAGTACTTC	CASSDVQRSYEQYF
TRBV6-5	14	TRBD1	TRBJ2-2	-	TGTGCCAGCAAATTACAGGGGTACACCGGGGAGCTGTTTTTT	CASKLQGYTGELFF
TRBV30	14	-	TRBJ1-4	-	TGTGCCTGGAGTGTATCCAGGATTAATGAAAAACTGTTTTTT	CAWSVSRINEKLFF
TRBV7-2	15	-	TRBJ2-7	-	TGTGCCAGCAGCTTAGTCGGTGGGGATTACGCCGAGCAGTACTTC	CASSLVGGDYAEQYF
TRBV11-2	15	TRBD1	TRBJ1-2	-	TGTGCCAGCAGAAAAGAGGGGGCGCAGTCGGGTGGCTACACCTTC	CASRKEGAQSGGYTF
TRBV18	15	-	TRBJ2-2	-	TGTGCCAGCTCACCTTTACAGGGAGGACCCGGGGAGCTGTTTTTT	CASSPLQGGPGELFF
TRBV6-1	13	TRBD1	TRBJ2-5	once	TGTGCCACTCCGGGGACAGCCGATGGGACCCAGTACTTC	CATPGTADGTQYF
TRBV6-5	15	-	TRBJ2-5	-	TGTGCCAGCAGTCCGACCGGGGACTACCAAGAGACCCAGTACTTC	CASSPTGDYQETQYF
TRBV29-1	10	-	TRBJ2-5	-	TGCACAGGTGGGCAAGAGACCCAGTACTTC	CTGGQETQYF
TRBV7-2	15	-	TRBJ1-2	-	TGTGCCAGCAGCTTAGAGCAGGGAGGTAACTATGGCTACACCTTC	CASSLEQGGNYGYTF
TRBV2	15	-	TRBJ2-3	-	TGTGCCAGCTTGCCCAGCTACATAAACACAGATACGCAGTATTTT	CASLPSYINTDTQYF
TRBV27	15	TRBD2	TRBJ2-3	-	TGTGCCAGCAGTGCGACTAGCGGGAGGACAGATACGCAGTATTTT	CASSATSGRTDTQYF
TRBV7-8	13	-	TRBJ2-1	-	TGTGCCAGCAGCTCCATTTCCTACAATGAGCAGTTCTTC	CASSSISYNEQFF
TRBV7-3	17	-	TRBJ2-3	-	TGTGCCAGCAGCTTAAACCCGGGGGGCCCGGGCACAGATACGCAGTATTTT	CASSLNPGGPGTDTQYF
TRBV7-2	13	-	TRBJ1-1	-	TGTGCCAGCAGCCCGGGGATGAACACTGAAGCTTTCTTT	CASSPGMNTEAFF
TRBV2	15	TRBD1	TRBJ2-5	-	TGTGCCAGCAGTCCCCCCGGGACAGCGAAAGAGACCCAGTACTTC	CASSPPGTAKETQYF
TRBV9	15	-	TRBJ2-5	-	TGTGCCAGCAGCCCCCGTTCGCTGGAAGGGGAGACCCAGTACTTC	CASSPRSLEGETQYF
TRBV29-1	13	-	TRBJ1-1	few	TGCAGCGTCAAATCACAGGGAAACACTGAAGCTTTCTTT	CSVKSQGNTEAFF
TRBV19	16	-	TRBJ1-4	-	TGTGCCAGTAGTACAGCCCCCCTGCAGGGATCGGAAAAACTGTTTTTT	CASSTAPLQGSEKLFF
TRBV5-8	17	TRBD2	TRBJ2-5	-	TGTGCCAGCAGCTTGGGGCTAGCGGGGGGAACTCAAGAGACCCAGTACTTC	CASSLGLAGGTQETQYF
TRBV29-1	13	-	TRBJ2-4	-	TGCAGCGTCACTCAGGGCGGGGTCAACATTCAGTACTTC	CSVTQGGVNIQYF
TRBV15	14	-	TRBJ1-4	-	TGTGCCACCGGCAGAGTTTCGGGGGGTGAAAAACTGTTTTTT	CATGRVSGGEKLFF
TRBV27	19	-	TRBJ2-7	-	TGTGCCAGCAGTTTTTCCCCGGGGGGTGCGACAGGGAAAACCTACGAGCAGTACTTC	CASSFSPGGATGKTYEQYF
TRBV27	12	-	TRBJ2-7	once	TGTGCCAGCAGTTCCCGCGGTTACGAGCAGTACTTC	CASSSRGYEQYF